Sequencing of this T cell receptor beta chain was carried out in a study of CD8+ T cells in alopecia areata. Points from the study as a whole: It was less clear whether patients shared TCRs than it was in mice, possibly because of HLA. Scalp samples also yield sequences of resident alphabeta T cells from normal skin. In lesional scalp, particularly from alopecia totalis/universalis, clonality was higher than in normal scalp.

Sequencing relied on a cDNA template that was reverse transcribed from extracted RNA. Produced via immunoSEQ multiplex PCR; TCRdb's table is partial and in-frame only. The sample lists 150,000 to 200,000 clones, around 54% seen once, with about 4.9% in the top ten. On this clone itself: Its antigen is unknown.

The TCR was taken from a human donor in good health. Specimen: CD4+ T cells sorted from blood.

As DNA, the CDR3 is TGTGCCAGCAGCTTATCAGGACAGGGCTCGCAGTATTTT. Translating it yields CASSLSGQGSQYF. The chain recombines TRBV7-3 with TRBJ2-3; 8 nucleotides line up with TRBD1. The CDR3 covers 13 residues. Looked up from germline, CDR1 is SGHTA and CDR2 is FQGTGA. The V gene end was trimmed by 2 bases and the J gene end by 10 bases; junction bases not matched to a gene: 5.